These T cell receptor beta chains were read from a single sample in a study of technical replicates of blood from a handful of donors. The method was immunoSEQ multiplex PCR; TCRdb's version includes in-frame clones alone and lacks a portion of them. The data show under 95,000 clones, 95% seen once. The sample taken for sequencing was T cells isolated from PBMCs. These TCRs come from a human donor in good health. The CDR3 runs from the conserved cysteine through the conserved F or W. The D gene is left open where the match is weak. Clone sizes are given selectively: once, few, many, or a class where the clone is expanded.

CDR3 length,D gene,J gene,clone size,V gene,CDR3 DNA,CDR3 protein
14,-,TRBJ1-6,-,TRBV5-1,TGCGCCAGCAGCTTGACAGCCGCGAATTCACCCCTCCACTTT,CASSLTAANSPLHF
15,TRBD1,TRBJ2-4,-,TRBV28,TGTGCCAGCAGTTCAGGGGGCGCCGGGCAAACATTCGAGTACTTC,CASSSGGAGQTFEYF
14,-,TRBJ2-3,-,TRBV4-1,TGCGCCAGCAGCCAAATCTCCAGGGTTGATACGCAGTATTTT,CASSQISRVDTQYF
17,TRBD2,TRBJ2-1,-,TRBV5-1,TGCGCCAGCAGCCAAGCCGGGACTAGCGGGGGGTACAATGAGCAGTTCTTC,CASSQAGTSGGYNEQFF
13,TRBD1,TRBJ2-7,-,TRBV10-3,TGTGCCATCAGTGAAGGGACAGGGCGCGAGCAGTACTTC,CAISEGTGREQYF
12,-,TRBJ1-2,-,TRBV14,TGTGCCAGCAGCCCAGGGGACTATGGCTACACCTTC,CASSPGDYGYTF
13,TRBD1,TRBJ2-5,-,TRBV5-1,TGCGCCAGCAGCGAACAGGGGGCAGAGACCCAGTACTTC,CASSEQGAETQYF
12,-,TRBJ2-4,-,TRBV7-9,TGTGCCAGCAGCTTTGCCGGTGGCATTCAGTACTTC,CASSFAGGIQYF
13,-,TRBJ2-7,-,TRBV5-1,TGCGCCAGCAGCTTGACGGGAGCTTACGAGCAGTACTTC,CASSLTGAYEQYF
16,TRBD2,TRBJ2-3,-,TRBV28,TGTGCCAGCAGTCTGGTACTAGCGGGAGTTGGGGATAGGCAGTATTTT,CASSLVLAGVGDRQYF
12,-,TRBJ2-5,-,TRBV19,TGTGCCAGTAGTCGGGGTCTGGAGACCCAGTACTTC,CASSRGLETQYF
13,TRBD2,TRBJ2-1,-,TRBV28,TGTGCCAGCGGTAGCGGGCAGCCCAATGAGCAGTTCTTC,CASGSGQPNEQFF
15,-,TRBJ2-1,once,TRBV28,TGTGCCAGCAGGATGACGCTCGAGACACACCCCGAGCAGTTCTTC,CASRMTLETHPEQFF
15,-,TRBJ1-4,-,TRBV7-2,TGTGCCAGCAGCGTACAGGGTTGGGGTAATGAAAAACTGTTTTTT,CASSVQGWGNEKLFF
16,-,TRBJ2-7,-,TRBV6-1,TGTGCCAGCAGTGAAACCTATACAGTCGACTCCTACGAGCAGTACTTC,CASSETYTVDSYEQYF
15,-,TRBJ2-7,-,TRBV28,TGTGCCAGCATTCGAACGGGACTGGTCTCCTACGAGCAGTACTTC,CASIRTGLVSYEQYF
16,TRBD2,TRBJ2-1,-,TRBV7-9,TGTGCCAGCAGCCTCGGACTAGCGGGATATGACGATGAGCAGTTCTTC,CASSLGLAGYDDEQFF
17,TRBD2,TRBJ2-5,once,TRBV28,TGTGCCAGCAGCGGGACTAGCGGGAGTAGATTTATAGAGACCCAGTACTTC,CASSGTSGSRFIETQYF
15,TRBD1,TRBJ1-1,-,TRBV19,TGTGCCAGTAGTCGATGGGACAGTACGAACACTGAAGCTTTCTTT,CASSRWDSTNTEAFF
15,-,TRBJ1-5,once,TRBV19,TGTGCCAGTAGTATAAGGGACACCGATAATCAGCCCCAGCATTTT,CASSIRDTDNQPQHF